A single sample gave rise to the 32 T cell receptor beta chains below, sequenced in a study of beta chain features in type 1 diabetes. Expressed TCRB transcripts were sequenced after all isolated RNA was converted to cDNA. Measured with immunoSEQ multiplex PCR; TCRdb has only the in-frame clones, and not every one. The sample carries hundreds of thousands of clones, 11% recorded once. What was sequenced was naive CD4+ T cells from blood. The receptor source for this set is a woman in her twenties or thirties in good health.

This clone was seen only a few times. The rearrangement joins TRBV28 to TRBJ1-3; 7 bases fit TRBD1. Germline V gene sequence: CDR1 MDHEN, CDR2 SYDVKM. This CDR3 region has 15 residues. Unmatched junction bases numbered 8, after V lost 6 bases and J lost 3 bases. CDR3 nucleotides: TGTGCCAGCAGCCTCTCCGGGACAGTTGGAAACACCATATATTTT. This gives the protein CASSLSGTVGNTIYF.

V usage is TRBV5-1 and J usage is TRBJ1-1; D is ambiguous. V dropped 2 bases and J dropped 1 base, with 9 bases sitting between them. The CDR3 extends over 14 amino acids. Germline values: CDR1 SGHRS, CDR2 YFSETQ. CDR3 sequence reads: CASSLWEPNTEAFF. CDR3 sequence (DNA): TGCGCCAGCAGCTTATGGGAGCCGAACACTGAAGCTTTCTTT.

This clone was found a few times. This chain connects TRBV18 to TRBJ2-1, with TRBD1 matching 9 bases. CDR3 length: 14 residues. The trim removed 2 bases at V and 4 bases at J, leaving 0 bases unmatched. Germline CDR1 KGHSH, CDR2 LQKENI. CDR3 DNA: TGTGCCAGCTCACCAGACAGGGGGTACAATGAGCAGTTCTTC. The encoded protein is CASSPDRGYNEQFF. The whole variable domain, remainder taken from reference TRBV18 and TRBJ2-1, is NAGVMQNPRHLVRRRGQEARLRCSPMKGHSHVYWYRQLPEEGLKFMVYLQKENIIDESGMPKERFSAEFPKEGPSILRIQQVVRGDSAAYFCASSPDRGYNEQFFGPGTRLTVL.

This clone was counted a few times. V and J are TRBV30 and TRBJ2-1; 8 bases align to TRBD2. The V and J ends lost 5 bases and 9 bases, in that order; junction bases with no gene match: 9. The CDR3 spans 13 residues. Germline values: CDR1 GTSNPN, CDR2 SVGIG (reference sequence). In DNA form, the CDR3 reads TGTGCCTGGGGGAACGGGAGGGTTCGTGAGCAGTTCTTC. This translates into CAWGNGRVREQFF.

This CDR3 is CASSENFLAGQETQYF. CDR3 in DNA: TGTGCCAGCAGTGAAAACTTTCTAGCGGGGCAAGAGACCCAGTACTTC. This chain links TRBV6-1 with TRBJ2-5; 9 bases agree with TRBD2. This CDR3 has 16 residues. The ends lost 2 bases at V and 2 bases at J; junction bases unmatched: 6. Germline CDR1 and CDR2: MNHNS and SASEGT.

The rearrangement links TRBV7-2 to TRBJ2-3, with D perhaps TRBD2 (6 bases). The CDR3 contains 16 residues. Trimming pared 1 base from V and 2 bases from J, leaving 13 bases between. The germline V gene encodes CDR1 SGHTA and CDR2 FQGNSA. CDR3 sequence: CASSLGRDFATDTQYF. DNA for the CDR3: TGTGCCAGCAGCTTAGGGCGGGATTTCGCCACAGATACGCAGTATTTT.

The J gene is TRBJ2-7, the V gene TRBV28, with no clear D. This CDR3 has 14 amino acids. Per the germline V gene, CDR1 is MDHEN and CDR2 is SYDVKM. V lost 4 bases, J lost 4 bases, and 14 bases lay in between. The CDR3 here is CASSSPLGVYEQYF. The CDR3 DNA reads TGTGCCAGCAGTTCCCCCCTAGGTGTGTACGAGCAGTACTTC.

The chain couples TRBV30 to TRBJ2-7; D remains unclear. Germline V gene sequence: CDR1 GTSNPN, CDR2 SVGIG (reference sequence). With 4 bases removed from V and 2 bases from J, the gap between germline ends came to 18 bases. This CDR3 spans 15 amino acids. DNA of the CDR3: TGTGCCTGGAAAACCCCAGCTAGTATTGCCTACGAGCAGTACTTC. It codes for CAWKTPASIAYEQYF.

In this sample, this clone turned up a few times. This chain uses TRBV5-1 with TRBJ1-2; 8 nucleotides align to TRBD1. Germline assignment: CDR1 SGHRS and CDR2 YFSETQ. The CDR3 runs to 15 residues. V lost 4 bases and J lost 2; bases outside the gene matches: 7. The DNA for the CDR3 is TGCGCCAGCAGCCCGCGACAGGGGTCCAACTATGGCTACACCTTC. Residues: CASSPRQGSNYGYTF.

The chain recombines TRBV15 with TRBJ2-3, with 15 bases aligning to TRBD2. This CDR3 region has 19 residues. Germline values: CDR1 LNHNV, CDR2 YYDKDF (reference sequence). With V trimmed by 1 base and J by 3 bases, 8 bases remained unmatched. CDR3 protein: CATSRGRTGTSGRTDTQYF. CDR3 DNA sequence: TGTGCCACCAGCAGAGGCAGGACGGGGACTAGCGGGAGGACAGATACGCAGTATTTT.

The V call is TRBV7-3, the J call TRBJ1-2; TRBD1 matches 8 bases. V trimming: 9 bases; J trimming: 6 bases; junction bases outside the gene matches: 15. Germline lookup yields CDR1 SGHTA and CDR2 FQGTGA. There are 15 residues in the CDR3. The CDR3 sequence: CARIRGLQGDHGYTF. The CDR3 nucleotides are TGTGCCAGAATTAGGGGCTTACAGGGGGACCATGGCTACACCTTC. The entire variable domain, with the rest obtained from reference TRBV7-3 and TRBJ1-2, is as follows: GAGVSQTPSNKVTEKGKYVELRCDPISGHTALYWYRQSLGQGPEFLIYFQGTGAADDSGLPNDRFFAVRPEGSVSTLKIQRTERGDSAVYLCARIRGLQGDHGYTFGSGTRLTVV.

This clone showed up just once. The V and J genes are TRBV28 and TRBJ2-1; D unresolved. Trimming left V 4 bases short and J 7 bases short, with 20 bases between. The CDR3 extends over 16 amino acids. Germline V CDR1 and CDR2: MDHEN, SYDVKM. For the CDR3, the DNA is TGTGCCAGCAGTTCCCAAGGCGCTACGGGTGGGAATGAGCAGTTCTTC. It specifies CASSSQGATGGNEQFF.

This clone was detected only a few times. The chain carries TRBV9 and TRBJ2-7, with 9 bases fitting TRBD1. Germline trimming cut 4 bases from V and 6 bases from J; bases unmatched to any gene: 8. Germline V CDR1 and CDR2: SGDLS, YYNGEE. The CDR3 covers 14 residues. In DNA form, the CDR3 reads TGTGCCAGCAGCCCACGGACAGGGGCAATCGAGCAGTACTTC. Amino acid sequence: CASSPRTGAIEQYF.

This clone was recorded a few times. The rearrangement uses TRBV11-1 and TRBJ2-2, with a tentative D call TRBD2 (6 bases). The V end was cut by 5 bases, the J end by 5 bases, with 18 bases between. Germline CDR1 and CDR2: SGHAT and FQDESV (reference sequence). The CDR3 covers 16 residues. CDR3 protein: CASSLGYSGRTGELFF. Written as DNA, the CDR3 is TGTGCCAGCAGCCTAGGCTATAGCGGCCGTACCGGGGAGCTGTTTTTT.

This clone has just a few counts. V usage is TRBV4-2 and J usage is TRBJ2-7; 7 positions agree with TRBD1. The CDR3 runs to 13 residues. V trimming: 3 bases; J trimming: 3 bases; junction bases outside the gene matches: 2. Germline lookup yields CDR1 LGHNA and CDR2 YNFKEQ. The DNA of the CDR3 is TGTGCCAGCAGCCAGGGACAGAACTACGAGCAGTACTTC. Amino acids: CASSQGQNYEQYF.

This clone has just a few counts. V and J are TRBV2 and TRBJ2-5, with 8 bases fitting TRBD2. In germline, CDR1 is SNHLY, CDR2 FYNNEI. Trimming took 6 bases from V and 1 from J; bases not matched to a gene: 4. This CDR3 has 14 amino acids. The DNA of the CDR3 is TGTGCCAGCAGGAGCGGGAGTCCCCAAGAGACCCAGTACTTC. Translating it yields CASRSGSPQETQYF.

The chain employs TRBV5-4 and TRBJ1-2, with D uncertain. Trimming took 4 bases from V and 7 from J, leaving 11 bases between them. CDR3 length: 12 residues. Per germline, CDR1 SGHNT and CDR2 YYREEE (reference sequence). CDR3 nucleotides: TGTGCCAGCAGCCAAGCGTCATCTGGCTACACCTTC. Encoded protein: CASSQASSGYTF.

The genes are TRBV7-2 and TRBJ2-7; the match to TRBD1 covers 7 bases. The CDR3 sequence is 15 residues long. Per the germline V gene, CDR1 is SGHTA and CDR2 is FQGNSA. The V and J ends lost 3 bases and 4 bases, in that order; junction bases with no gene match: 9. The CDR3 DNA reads TGTGCCAGCAGCTTGCACACAGGGGATGGGTACGAGCAGTACTTC. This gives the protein CASSLHTGDGYEQYF.

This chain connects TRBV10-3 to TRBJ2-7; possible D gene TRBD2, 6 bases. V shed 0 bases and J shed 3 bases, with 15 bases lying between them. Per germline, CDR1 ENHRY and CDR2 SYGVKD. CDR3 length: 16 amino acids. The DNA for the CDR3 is TGTGCCATCAGTGAGTCGCAGTTAGCGGTGGACTACGAGCAGTACTTC. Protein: CAISESQLAVDYEQYF.

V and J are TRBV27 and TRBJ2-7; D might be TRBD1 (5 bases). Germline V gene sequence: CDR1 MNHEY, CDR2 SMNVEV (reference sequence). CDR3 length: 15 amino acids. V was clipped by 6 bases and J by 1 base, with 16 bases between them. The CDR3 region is CASSTLQGLSYEQYF. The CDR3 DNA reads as TGTGCCAGCAGCACCCTGCAGGGATTGTCCTACGAGCAGTACTTC.

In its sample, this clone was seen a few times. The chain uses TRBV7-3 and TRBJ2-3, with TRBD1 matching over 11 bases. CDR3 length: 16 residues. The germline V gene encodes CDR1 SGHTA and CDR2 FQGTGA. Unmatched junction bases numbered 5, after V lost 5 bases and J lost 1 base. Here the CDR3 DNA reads TGTGCCAGCAGCCTAAGGACAGGGGGCGGCACAGATACGCAGTATTTT. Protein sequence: CASSLRTGGGTDTQYF. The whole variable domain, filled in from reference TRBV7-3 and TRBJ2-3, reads GAGVSQTPSNKVTEKGKYVELRCDPISGHTALYWYRQSLGQGPEFLIYFQGTGAADDSGLPNDRFFAVRPEGSVSTLKIQRTERGDSAVYLCASSLRTGGGTDTQYFGPGTRLTVL.

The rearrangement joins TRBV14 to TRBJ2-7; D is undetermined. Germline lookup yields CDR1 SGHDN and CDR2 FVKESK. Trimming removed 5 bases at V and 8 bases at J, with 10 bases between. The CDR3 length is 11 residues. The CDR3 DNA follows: TGTGCCAGCAGCGCTGGCTCAAAGCAGTACTTC. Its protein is CASSAGSKQYF.

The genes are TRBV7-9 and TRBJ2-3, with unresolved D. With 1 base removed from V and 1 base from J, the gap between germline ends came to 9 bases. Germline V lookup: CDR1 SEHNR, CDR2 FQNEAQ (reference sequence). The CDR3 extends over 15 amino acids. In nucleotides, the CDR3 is TGTGCCAGCAGCTTAGTTGCGGCCGGCACAGATACGCAGTATTTT. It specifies CASSLVAAGTDTQYF. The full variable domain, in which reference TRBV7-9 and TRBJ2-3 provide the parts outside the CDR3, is DTGVSQNPRHKITKRGQNVTFRCDPISEHNRLYWYRQTLGQGPEFLTYFQNEAQLEKSRLLSDRFSAERPKGSFSTLEIQRTEQGDSAMYLCASSLVAAGTDTQYFGPGTRLTVL.

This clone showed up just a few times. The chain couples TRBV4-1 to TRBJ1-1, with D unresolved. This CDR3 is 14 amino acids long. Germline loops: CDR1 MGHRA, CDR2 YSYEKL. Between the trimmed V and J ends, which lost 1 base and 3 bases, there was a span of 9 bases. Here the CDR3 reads CASSQVTSDTEAFF. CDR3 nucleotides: TGCGCCAGCAGCCAAGTTACCTCAGACACTGAAGCTTTCTTT.

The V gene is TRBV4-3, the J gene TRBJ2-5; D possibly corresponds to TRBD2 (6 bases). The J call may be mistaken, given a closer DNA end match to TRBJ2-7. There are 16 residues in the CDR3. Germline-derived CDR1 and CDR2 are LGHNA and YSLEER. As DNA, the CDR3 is TGCGCCAGCAGCCCAACAGATGGGCGGGGTCACTACGAGCAGTACTTC. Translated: CASSPTDGRGHYEQYF.

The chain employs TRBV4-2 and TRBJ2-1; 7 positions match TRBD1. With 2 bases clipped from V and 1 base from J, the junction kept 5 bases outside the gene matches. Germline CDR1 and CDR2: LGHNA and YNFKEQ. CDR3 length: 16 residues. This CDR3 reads CASSQPDRVSYNEQFF. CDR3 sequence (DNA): TGTGCCAGCAGCCAACCCGACAGGGTATCCTACAATGAGCAGTTCTTC.

Here the CDR3 DNA reads TGTGCCAGCAGGGATGGACATCAAGAGACCCAGTACTTC. Translating it yields CASRDGHQETQYF. V and J are TRBV7-9 and TRBJ2-5; maybe TRBD1 (5 bases). The CDR3 spans 13 residues. Germline CDR1 reads SEHNR; CDR2 reads FQNEAQ (reference sequence). The ends were cut back, 6 bases at V and 2 bases at J, with 10 bases in the middle. The full variable domain, rest sourced from reference TRBV7-9 and TRBJ2-5, is DTGVSQNPRHKITKRGQNVTFRCDPISEHNRLYWYRQTLGQGPEFLTYFQNEAQLEKSRLLSDRFSAERPKGSFSTLEIQRTEQGDSAMYLCASRDGHQETQYFGPGTRLLVL.

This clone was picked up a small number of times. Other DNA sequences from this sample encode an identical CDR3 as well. CDR3 sequence: CASSPPGLSSYEQYF. The CDR3 DNA reads as TGTGCCAGCTCACCACCGGGACTAAGCTCCTACGAGCAGTACTTC. J is TRBJ2-7 and V is TRBV18; 7 bases are a match to TRBD2. There are 15 residues in the CDR3. The V gene end was trimmed by 0 bases and the J gene end by 0 bases; junction bases not matched to a gene: 2. Germline V gene data show CDR1 as KGHSH and CDR2 as LQKENI.

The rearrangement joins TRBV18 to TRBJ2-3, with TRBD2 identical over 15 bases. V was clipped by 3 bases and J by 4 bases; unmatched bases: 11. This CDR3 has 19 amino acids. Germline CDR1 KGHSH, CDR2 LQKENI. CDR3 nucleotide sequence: TGTGCCAGCTCACCGAGATCCGGGACTAGCGGGAGGAACGCAGATACGCAGTATTTT. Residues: CASSPRSGTSGRNADTQYF.

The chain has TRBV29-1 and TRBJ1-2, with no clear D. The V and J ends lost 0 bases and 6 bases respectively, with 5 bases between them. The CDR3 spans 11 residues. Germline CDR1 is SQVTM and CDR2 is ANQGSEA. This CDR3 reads CSVEDPDGYTF. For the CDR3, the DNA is TGCAGCGTTGAAGATCCGGATGGCTACACCTTC. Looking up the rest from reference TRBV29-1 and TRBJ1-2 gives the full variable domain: SAVISQKPSRDICQRGTSLTIQCQVDSQVTMMFWYRQQPGQSLTLIATANQGSEATYESGFVIDKFPISRPNLTFSTLTVSNMSPEDSSIYLCSVEDPDGYTFGSGTRLTVV.

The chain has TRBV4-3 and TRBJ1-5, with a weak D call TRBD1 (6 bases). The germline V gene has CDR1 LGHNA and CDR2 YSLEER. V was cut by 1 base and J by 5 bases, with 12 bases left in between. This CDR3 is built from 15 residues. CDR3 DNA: TGCGCCAGCAGCCAAGCATGGGGGGGGCATCAGCCCCAGCATTTT. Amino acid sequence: CASSQAWGGHQPQHF.

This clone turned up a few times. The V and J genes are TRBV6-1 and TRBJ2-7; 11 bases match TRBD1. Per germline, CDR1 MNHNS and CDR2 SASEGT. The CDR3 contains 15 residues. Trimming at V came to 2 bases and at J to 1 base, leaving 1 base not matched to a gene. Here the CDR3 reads CASSEWDRGSYEQYF. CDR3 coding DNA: TGTGCCAGCAGTGAATGGGACAGGGGGTCCTACGAGCAGTACTTC.